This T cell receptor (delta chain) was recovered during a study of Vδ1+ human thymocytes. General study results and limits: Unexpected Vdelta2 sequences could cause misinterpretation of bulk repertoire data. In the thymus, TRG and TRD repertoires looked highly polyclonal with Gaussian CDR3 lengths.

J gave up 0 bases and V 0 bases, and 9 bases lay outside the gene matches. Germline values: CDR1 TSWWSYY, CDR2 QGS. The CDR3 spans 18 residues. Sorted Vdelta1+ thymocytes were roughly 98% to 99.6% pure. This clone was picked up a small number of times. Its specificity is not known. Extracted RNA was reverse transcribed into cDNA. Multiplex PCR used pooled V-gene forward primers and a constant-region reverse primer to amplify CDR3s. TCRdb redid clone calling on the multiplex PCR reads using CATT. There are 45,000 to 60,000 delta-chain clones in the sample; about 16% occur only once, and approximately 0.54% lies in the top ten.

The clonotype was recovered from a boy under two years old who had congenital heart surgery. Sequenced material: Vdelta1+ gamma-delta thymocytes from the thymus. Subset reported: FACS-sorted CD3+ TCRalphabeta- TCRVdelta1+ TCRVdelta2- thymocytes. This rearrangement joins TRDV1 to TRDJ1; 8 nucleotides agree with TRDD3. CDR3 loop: CALGELAFWGTHTDKLIF. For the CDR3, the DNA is TGTGCTCTTGGGGAACTCGCTTTCTGGGGGACACACACCGATAAACTCATCTTT.